Sequencing of this TCR beta chain was carried out in a study of T-cell memory formation after mild COVID-19. As for this clonotype: The antigen remains undetermined.

TCRdb reprocessed the 5' RACE reads via MiXCR and lists one record per CDR3 protein. This sample has tens of thousands of distinct CDR3 sequences, with about 13% found just once. With V trimmed by 7 bases and J by 2 bases, 9 bases remained unmatched. The germline V gene encodes CDR1 ENHRY and CDR2 SYGVKD. This CDR3 has 17 amino acids. Study findings and constraints: Some clones that responded were present in memory (sampled pre-infection), which suggests cross-reactive memory joined.

The sample was PBMCs or a T cell subset sorted from them (not recorded which). The chain has TRBV10-3 and TRBJ2-2, with 11 bases lining up with TRBD2. This TCR derives from an adult woman who had mild COVID-19 (a few samples of this study predate the infection). Cell type and time point are not known. In DNA, the CDR3 is TGTGCCATCAAGAGCCTAGCGGGGGGCCCAAACACCGGGGAGCTGTTTTTT. Its protein product is CAIKSLAGGPNTGELFF.